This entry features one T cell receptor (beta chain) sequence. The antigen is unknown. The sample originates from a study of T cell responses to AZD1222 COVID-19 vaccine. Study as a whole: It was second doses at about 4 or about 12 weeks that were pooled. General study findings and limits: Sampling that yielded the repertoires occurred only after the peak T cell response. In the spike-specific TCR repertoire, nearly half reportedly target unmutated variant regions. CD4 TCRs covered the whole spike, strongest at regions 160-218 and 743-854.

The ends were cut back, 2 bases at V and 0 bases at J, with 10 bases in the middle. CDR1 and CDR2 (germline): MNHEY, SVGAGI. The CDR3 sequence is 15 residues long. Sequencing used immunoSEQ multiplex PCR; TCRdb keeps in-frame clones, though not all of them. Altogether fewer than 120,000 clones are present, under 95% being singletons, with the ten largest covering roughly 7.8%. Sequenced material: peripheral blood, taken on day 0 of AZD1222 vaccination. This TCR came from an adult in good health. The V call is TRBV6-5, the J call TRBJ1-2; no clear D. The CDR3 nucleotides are TGTGCCAGCAGTTACGGGCAAGCAGCTAACTATGGCTACACCTTC. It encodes CASSYGQAANYGYTF.